This TCR beta chain was sequenced during a study of blood T cell repertoires in COVID-19. Study context: Donors in the United States, Italy and Spain gave samples during acute or convalescent COVID-19. T cells, B-cell-depleted T cells, or PBMCs provided the cDNA or gDNA that served as material.

Seattle-derived patients entered the study during active infection and were followed longitudinally. Original handling: Using reference gene primer amplification, nucleated cell counts were estimated. The table came from immunoSEQ multiplex PCR; TCRdb's copy has only in-frame clones and leaves some out. The D gene and trimming were derived from the DNA, and the V and J assignments and clone size from that table. The repertoire holds a few hundred thousand clones, with around nine tenths as singletons. This CDR3 spans 14 amino acids. The V gene end was trimmed by 7 bases and the J gene end by 0 bases; junction bases not matched to a gene: 2. Per the germline V gene, CDR1 is LNHDA and CDR2 is SQIVND (reference sequence).

Sample: peripheral blood. This TCR derives from a woman in her twenties or thirties with COVID-19, enrolled during active disease. The chain links TRBV19 to TRBJ2-7; 11 bases map to TRBD1. The CDR3: CASTGTGGSYEQYF. The CDR3 coding sequence is TGTGCCAGTACCGGGACAGGGGGCTCCTACGAGCAGTACTTC.